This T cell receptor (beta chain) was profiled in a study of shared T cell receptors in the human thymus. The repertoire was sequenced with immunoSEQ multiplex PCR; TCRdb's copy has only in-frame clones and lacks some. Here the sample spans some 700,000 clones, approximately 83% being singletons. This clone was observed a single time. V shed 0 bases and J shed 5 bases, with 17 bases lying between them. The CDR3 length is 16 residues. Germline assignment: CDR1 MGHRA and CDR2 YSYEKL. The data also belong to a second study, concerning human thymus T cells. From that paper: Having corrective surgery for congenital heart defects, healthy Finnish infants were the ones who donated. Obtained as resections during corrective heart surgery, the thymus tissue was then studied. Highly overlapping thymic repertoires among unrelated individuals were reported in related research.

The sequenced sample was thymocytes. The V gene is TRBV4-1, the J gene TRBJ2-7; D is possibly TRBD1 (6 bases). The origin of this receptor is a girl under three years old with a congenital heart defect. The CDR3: CASSQDSGRGNHEQYF. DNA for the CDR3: TGCGCCAGCAGCCAAGATTCTGGTAGGGGGAACCACGAGCAGTACTTC.